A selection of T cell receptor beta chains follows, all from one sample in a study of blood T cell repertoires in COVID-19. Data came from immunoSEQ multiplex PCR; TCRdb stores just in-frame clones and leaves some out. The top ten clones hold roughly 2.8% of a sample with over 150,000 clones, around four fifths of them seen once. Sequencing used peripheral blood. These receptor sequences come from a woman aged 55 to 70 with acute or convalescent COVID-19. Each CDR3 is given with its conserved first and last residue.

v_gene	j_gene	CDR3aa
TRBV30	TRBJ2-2	CAGRNSGIDTGELFF
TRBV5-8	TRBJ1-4	CASSFGQASIEKLFF
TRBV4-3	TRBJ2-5	CASSRQEQETQYF
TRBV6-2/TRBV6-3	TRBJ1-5	CASSLSYIRRRNQPQHF
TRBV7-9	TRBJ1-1	CASSLGSQGSEAFF
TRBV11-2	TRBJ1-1	CASSLDQGYGTEAFF
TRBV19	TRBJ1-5	CASSPRGRGANQPQHF
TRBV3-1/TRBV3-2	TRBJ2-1	CASSDRTGRSYNEQFF
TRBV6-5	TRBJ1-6	CASTNYNSPLHF
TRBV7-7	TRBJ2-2	CASSSWGPGELFF
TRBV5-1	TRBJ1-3	CASSLAPGTGGSGNTIYF
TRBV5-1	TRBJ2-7	CASSISGEAEQYF
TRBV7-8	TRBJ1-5	CASSLQPRGVNQPQHF
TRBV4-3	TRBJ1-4	CASSQETEGNEKLFF
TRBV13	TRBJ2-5	CASRLLAGMETQYF
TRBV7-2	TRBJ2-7	CASSLGASGTASYEQYF
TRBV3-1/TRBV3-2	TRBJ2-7	CASSQGGYEQYF
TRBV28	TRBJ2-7	CASSGLHHTYEQYF
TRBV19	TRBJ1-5	CASSIRDRGLGQPQHF
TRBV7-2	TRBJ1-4	CASSLSLAEKTGENEKLFF